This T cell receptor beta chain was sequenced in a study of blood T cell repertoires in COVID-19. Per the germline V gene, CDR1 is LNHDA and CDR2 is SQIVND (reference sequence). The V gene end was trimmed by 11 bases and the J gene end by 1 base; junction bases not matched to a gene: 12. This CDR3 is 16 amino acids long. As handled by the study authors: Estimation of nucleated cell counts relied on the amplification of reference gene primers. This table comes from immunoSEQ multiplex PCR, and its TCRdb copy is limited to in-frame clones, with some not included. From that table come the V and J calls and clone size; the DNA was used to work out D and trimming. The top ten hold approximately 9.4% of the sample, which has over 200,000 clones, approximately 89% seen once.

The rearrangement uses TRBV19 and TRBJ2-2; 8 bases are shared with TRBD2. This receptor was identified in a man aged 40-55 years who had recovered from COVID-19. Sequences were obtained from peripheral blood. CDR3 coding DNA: TGTGCCCGTCGGGGGGGAGGGGCGAAGAACACCGGGGAGCTGTTTTTT. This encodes CARRGGGAKNTGELFF. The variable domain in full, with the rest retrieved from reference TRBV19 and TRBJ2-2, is DGGITQSPKYLFRKEGQNVTLSCEQNLNHDAMYWYRQDPGQGLRLIYYSQIVNDFQKGDIAEGYSVSREKKESFPLTVTSAQKNPTAFYLCARRGGGAKNTGELFFGEGSRLTVL.